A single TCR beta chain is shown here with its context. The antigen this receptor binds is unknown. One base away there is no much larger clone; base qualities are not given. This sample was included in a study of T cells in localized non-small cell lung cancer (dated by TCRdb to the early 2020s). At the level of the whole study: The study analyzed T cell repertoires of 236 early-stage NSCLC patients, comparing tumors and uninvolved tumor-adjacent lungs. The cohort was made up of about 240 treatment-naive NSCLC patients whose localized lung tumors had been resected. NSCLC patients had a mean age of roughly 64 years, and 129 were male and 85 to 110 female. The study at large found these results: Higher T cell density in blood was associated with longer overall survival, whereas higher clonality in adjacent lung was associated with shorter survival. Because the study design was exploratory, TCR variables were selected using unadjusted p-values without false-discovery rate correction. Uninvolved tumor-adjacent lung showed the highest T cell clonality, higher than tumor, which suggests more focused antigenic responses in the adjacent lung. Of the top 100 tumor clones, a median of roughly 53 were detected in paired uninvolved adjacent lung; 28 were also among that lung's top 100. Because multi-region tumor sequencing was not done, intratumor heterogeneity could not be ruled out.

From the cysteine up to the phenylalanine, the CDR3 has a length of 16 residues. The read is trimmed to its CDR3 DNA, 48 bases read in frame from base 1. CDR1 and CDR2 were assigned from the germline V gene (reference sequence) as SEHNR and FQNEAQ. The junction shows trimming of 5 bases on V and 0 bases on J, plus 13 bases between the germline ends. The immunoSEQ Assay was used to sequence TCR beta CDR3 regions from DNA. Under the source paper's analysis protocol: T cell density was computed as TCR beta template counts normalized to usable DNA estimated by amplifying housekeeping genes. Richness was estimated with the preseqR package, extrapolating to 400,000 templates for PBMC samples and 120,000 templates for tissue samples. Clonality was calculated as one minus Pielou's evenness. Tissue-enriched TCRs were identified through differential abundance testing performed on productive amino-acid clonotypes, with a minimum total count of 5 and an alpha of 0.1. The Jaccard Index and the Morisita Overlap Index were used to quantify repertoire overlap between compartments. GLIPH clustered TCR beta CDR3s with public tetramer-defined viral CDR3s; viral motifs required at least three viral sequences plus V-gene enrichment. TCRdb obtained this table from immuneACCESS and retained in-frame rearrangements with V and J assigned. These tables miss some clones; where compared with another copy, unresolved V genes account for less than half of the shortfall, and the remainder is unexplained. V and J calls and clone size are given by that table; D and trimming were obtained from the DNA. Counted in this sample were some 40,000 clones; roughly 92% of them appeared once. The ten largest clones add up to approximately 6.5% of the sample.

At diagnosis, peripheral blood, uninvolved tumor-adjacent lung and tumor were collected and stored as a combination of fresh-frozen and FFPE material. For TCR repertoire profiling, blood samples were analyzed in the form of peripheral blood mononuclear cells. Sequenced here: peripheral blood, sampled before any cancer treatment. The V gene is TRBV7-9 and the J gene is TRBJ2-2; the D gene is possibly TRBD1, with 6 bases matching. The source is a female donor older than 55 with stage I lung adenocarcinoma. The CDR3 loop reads CASSRNRASNTGELFF. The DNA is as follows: TGTGCCAGCAGCCGTAACAGGGCATCGAACACCGGGGAGCTGTTTTTT.